The present entry profiles one TCR beta chain with its context. Antigen unknown. The data were taken from a study of cytomegalovirus exposure and HLA in healthy donors. Study results and limitations: Because they were indistinguishable, some V segments, including TRBV6-2 and TRBV6-3, were excluded. A later analysis reportedly found fewer N-insertions in an Asian-associated ancestry cluster than the roughly 670-donor mean.

Germline V lookup: CDR1 SGHRS, CDR2 YFSETQ. The CDR3 is 14 residues long. V lost 5 bases and J 6 bases, leaving 14 bases between the germline ends. Both 60 Vbeta primers and 13 Jbeta primers went into the PCR. TCRdb keeps only in-frame clones here, not all; method: immunoSEQ multiplex PCR. The sample shows under 200,000 clones, around 81% of them seen only once. Sequenced material: PBMCs. The chain combines TRBV5-1 with TRBJ2-2; D is perhaps TRBD2 (5 bases). This TCR was recovered from a woman in her late teens or twenties in good health and CMV-seropositive. The DNA of the CDR3 is TGCGCCAGCAGACCGGGTGGAGGTCCCGGGGAGCTGTTTTTT. Amino acid sequence: CASRPGGGPGELFF.